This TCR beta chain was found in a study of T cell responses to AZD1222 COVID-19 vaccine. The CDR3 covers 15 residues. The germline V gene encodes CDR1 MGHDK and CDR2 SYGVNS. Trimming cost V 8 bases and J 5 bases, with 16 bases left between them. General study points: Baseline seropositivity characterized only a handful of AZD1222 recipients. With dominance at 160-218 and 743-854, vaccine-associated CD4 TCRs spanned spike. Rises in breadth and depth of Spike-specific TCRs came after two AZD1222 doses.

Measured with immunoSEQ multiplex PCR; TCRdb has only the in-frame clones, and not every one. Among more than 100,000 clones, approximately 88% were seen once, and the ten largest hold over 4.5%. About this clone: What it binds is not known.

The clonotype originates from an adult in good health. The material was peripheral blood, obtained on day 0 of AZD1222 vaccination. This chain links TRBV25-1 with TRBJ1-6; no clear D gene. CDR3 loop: CASQSAGVDNSPLHF. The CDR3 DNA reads TGTGCCAGCCAATCCGCTGGGGTCGATAATTCACCCCTCCACTTT.